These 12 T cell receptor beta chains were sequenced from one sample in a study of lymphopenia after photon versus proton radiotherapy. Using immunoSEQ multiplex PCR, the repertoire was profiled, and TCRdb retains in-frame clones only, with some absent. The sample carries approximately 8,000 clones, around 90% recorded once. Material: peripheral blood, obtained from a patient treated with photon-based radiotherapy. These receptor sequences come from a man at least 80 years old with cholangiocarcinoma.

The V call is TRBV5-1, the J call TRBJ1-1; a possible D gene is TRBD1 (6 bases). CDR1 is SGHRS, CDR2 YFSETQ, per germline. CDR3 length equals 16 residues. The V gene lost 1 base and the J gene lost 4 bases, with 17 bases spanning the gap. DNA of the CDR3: TGCGCCAGCAGCTTGTGGGGGCAGGGCGAGGGCACTGAAGCTTTCTTT. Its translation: CASSLWGQGEGTEAFF.

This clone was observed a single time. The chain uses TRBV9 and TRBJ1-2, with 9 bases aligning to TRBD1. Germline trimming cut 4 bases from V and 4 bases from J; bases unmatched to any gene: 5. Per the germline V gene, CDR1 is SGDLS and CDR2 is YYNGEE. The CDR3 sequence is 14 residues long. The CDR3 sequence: CASSPEDRGYGYTF. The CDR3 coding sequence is TGTGCCAGCAGCCCAGAGGACAGGGGCTATGGCTACACCTTC. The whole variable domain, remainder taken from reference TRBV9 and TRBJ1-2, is DSGVTQTPKHLITATGQRVTLRCSPRSGDLSVYWYQQSLDQGLQFLIQYYNGEERAKGNILERFSAQQFPDLHSELNLSSLELGDSALYFCASSPEDRGYGYTFGSGTRLTVV.

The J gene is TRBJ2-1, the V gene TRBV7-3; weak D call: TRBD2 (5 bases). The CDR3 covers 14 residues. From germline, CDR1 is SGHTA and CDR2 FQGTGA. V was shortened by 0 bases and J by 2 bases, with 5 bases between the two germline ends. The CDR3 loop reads CASSLTGTYNEQFF. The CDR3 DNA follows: TGTGCCAGCAGCTTAACCGGGACCTACAATGAGCAGTTCTTC. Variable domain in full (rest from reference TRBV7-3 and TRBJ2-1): GAGVSQTPSNKVTEKGKYVELRCDPISGHTALYWYRQSLGQGPEFLIYFQGTGAADDSGLPNDRFFAVRPEGSVSTLKIQRTERGDSAVYLCASSLTGTYNEQFFGPGTRLTVL.

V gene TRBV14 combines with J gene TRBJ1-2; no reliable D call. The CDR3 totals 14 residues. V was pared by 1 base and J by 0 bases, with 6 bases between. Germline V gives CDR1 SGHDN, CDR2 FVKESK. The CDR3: CASSQVAANYGYTF. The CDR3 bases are TGTGCCAGCAGCCAAGTTGCGGCTAACTATGGCTACACCTTC.

The CDR3: CASSLSGEGAAFF. The CDR3 nucleotides are TGTGCCAGCAGTTTATCGGGTGAGGGGGCGGCTTTCTTT. This chain uses TRBV27 with TRBJ1-1; 7 bases line up with TRBD1. J was trimmed by 11 bases and V by 0 bases; bases with no gene match: 6. Germline assignment: CDR1 MNHEY and CDR2 SMNVEV (reference sequence). This CDR3 spans 13 amino acids.

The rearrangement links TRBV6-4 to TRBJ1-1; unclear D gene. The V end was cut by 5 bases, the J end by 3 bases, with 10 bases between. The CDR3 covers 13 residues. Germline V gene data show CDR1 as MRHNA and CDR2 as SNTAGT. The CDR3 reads CASSLRADTEAFF. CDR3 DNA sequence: TGTGCCAGCAGTCTAAGGGCCGACACTGAAGCTTTCTTT.

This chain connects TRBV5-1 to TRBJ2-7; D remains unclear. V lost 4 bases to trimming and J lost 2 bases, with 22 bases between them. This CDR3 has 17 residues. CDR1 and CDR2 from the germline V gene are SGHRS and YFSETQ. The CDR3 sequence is CASSLNSGVGIPYEQYF. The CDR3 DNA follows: TGCGCCAGCAGCCTAAACTCTGGGGTGGGGATACCCTACGAGCAGTACTTC.

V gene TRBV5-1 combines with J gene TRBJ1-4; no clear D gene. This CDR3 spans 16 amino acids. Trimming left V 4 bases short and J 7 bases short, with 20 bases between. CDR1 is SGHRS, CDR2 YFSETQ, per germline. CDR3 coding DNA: TGCGCCAGCAGCCTGATGGACTCCCGGAGTGGTGAAAAACTGTTTTTT. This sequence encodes CASSLMDSRSGEKLFF.

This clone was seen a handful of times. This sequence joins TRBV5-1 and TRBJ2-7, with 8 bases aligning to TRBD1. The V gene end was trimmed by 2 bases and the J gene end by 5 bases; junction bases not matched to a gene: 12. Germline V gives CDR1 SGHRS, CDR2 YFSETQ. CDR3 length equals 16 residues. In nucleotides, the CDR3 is TGCGCCAGCAGCTTCCAGGAGAACAGGGGGTCGAACGAGCAGTACTTC. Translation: CASSFQENRGSNEQYF. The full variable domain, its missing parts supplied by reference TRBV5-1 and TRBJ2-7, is KAGVTQTPRYLIKTRGQQVTLSCSPISGHRSVSWYQQTPGQGLQFLFEYFSETQRNKGNFPGRFSGRQFSNSRSEMNVSTLELGDSALYLCASSFQENRGSNEQYFGPGTRLTVT.

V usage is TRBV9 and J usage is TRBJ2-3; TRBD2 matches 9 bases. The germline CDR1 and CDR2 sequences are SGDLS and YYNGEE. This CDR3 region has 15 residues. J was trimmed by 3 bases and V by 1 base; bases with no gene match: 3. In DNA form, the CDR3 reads TGTGCCAGCAGCGTACGCGGGGGGGCGACAGATACGCAGTATTTT. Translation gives CASSVRGGATDTQYF.

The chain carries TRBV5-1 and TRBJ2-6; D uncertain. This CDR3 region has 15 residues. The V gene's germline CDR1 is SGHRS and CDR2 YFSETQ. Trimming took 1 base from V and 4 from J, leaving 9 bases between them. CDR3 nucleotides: TGCGCCAGCAGCTTGAACAGTAACGGGGCCAACGTCCTGACTTTC. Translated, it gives CASSLNSNGANVLTF.

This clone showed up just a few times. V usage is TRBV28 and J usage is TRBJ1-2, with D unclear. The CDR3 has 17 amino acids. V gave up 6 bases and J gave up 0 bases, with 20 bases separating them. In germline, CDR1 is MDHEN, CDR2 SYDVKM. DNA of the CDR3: TGTGCCAGCAGCCCCCCCCAAAGTCTCGAAGCTAACTATGGCTACACCTTC. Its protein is CASSPPQSLEANYGYTF.